This TCR beta chain was recovered during a study of blood T cell repertoires in COVID-19. Overall study context: Nucleic acid was either cDNA or gDNA, and it came from T cells, B-cell-depleted T cells, or PBMCs.

Participant-given clinical history determined each cohort assignment. Before being deemed recovered, Cohort 3 donors had two negative PCRs, clearance, or symptom resolution. V lost 4 bases to trimming and J lost 2 bases, with 12 bases between them. CDR1 and CDR2 (germline): LNHDA, SQIVND (reference sequence). The CDR3 covers 15 residues. As processed by the authors: Estimated nucleated cell counts came from reference gene primer amplification. The method was immunoSEQ multiplex PCR; TCRdb's version includes in-frame clones alone and lacks a portion of them. V, J and clone size reflect that table, while D and trimming were determined from the DNA. The table has some 380,000 clones, around 87% seen once.

This chain connects TRBV19 to TRBJ1-5; D is uncertain. The origin of this receptor is a man aged 25 to 40 who had recovered from COVID-19. The specimen was PBMCs or T cells enriched from blood (not recorded which). CDR3 sequence: CASSTRSRGNQPQHF. DNA of the CDR3: TGTGCCAGTAGTACCCGGAGTCGTGGCAATCAGCCCCAGCATTTT.